The clone carrying this TCR beta chain was counted between two and nine times. Its antigen is unidentified. In TCRdb, the 5' RACE reads were re-called with MiXCR into one record per CDR3 protein. Of about 12,000 distinct CDR3 sequences listed, 51% were seen once; the top ten hold approximately 12%. Study results and limitations: The larger-cohort validation was restricted to a single TCR beta V-J rearrangement rather than whole repertoires.

The V gene lost 2 bases and the J gene lost 8 bases, with 12 bases spanning the gap. Germline V lookup: CDR1 SGHVS, CDR2 FNYEAQ. There are 13 residues in the CDR3. The sorted Tregs were CD4+CD25+CD127-/low cells. The genes are TRBV7-6 and TRBJ1-2; tentative D call: TRBD1 (5 bases). Material for sequencing was tumor-infiltrating Tregs sorted from the breast tumor. This TCR was recovered from a female donor with breast cancer. The CDR3 is CASSLFPGRGYTF. The CDR3 nucleotides are TGTGCCAGCAGCTTATTTCCAGGGCGGGGCTACACCTTC.